This T cell receptor (beta chain) was sequenced in a study of shared clonotypes between healthy human individuals. Whole-study results and caveats: Few donors restricted represented genetic and exposure-history diversity. Only blood samples were collected, and tissue repertoires likely differ.

Some clones are missing from TCRdb's copy, which holds only in-frame ones; the method was immunoSEQ multiplex PCR. The sample includes roughly 2,300,000 clones, around 92% of them seen just once. Germline V gives CDR1 GTSNPN, CDR2 SVGIG (reference sequence). The ends lost 4 bases at V and 7 bases at J; junction bases unmatched: 15. This CDR3 contains 17 residues. A remark on this clone: Its antigen remains unidentified.

The chain couples TRBV30 to TRBJ2-1, with 11 positions matching TRBD1. Sequenced sample: naive CD4+ T cells from PBMCs. Regarding subset: CD45RA+ positively selected. The clonotype comes from a young man in good health. Some clones in this sample may be carry-over from other donors' samples. CDR3 sequence (DNA): TGTGCCTGGACCATAACCTCCGGGACAGGGGGACGGAATGAGCAGTTCTTC. Translated, it gives CAWTITSGTGGRNEQFF.